This T cell receptor (beta chain) came from a study of CD4 and CD8 cells across lung adenocarcinoma regions. MiXCR, applied by TCRdb to the PCR reads, yields one record per CDR3 protein. Here the sample spans 3,600 or so distinct CDR3 sequences, 64% being singletons. Donors had localized lung adenocarcinoma, a non-small cell lung cancer. Germline V gene data show CDR1 as SGHTA and CDR2 as FQGNSA. The CDR3 runs 15 residues. Sequences were obtained from CD8+ T cells from the margin of a lung tumor. The source is a female donor with lung adenocarcinoma. The CD4 and CD8 labels of this study may be unreliable. The chain joins TRBV7-2 to TRBJ2-3; the D is unclear. The J call is uncertain, as TRBJ2-7 better fits the DNA end. The DNA of the CDR3 is TGTGCCAGCAGCTTTTCTCTTAGCTGGTCCAATGAGCAGTACTTC. It specifies CASSFSLSWSNEQYF.